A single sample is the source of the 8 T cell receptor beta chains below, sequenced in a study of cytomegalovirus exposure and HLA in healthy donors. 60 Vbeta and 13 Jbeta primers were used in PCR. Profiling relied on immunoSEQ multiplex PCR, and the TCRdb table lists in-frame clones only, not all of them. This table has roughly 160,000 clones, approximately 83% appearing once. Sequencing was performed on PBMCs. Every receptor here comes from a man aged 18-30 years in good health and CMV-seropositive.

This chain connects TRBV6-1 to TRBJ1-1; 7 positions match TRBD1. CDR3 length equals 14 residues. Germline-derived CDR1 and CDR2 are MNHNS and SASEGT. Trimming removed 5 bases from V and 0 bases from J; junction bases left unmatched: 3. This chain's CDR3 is CASSTGAMNTEAFF. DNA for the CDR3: TGTGCCAGCAGTACAGGGGCAATGAACACTGAAGCTTTCTTT.

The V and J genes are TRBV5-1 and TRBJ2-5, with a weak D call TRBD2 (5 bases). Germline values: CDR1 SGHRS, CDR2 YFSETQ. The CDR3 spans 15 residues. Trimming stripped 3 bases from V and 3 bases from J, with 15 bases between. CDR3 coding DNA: TGCGCCAGCAGCTCGCTAGGACTTACCGAAGAGACCCAGTACTTC. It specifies CASSSLGLTEETQYF.

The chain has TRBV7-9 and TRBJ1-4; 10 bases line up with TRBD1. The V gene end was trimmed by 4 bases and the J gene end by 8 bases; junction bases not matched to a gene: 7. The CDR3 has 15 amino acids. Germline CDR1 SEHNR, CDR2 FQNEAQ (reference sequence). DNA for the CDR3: TGTGCCAGCAGCTCCCCGGGACAGGGGATCGAAAAACTGTTTTTT. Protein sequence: CASSSPGQGIEKLFF. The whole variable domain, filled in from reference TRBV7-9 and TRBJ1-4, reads DTGVSQNPRHKITKRGQNVTFRCDPISEHNRLYWYRQTLGQGPEFLTYFQNEAQLEKSRLLSDRFSAERPKGSFSTLEIQRTEQGDSAMYLCASSSPGQGIEKLFFGSGTQLSVL.

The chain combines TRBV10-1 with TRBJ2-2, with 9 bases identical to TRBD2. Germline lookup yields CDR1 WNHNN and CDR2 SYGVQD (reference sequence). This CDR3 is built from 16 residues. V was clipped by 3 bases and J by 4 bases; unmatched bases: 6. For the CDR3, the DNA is TGCGCCAGCAGTGATGCGGGGGGGCCGAGCACCGGGGAGCTGTTTTTT. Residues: CASSDAGGPSTGELFF.

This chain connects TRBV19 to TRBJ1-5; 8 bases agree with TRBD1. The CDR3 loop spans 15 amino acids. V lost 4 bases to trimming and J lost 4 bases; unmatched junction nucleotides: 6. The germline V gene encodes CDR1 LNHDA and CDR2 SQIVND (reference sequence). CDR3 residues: CASSTVDRENQPQHF. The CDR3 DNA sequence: TGTGCCAGTAGTACGGTGGACAGGGAGAATCAGCCCCAGCATTTT.

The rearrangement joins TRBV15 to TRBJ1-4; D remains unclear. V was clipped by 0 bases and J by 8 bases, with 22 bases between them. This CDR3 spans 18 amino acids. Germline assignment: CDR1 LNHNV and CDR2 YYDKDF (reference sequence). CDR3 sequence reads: CATSRDLARRTLNEKLFF. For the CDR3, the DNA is TGTGCCACCAGCAGAGATCTTGCCAGGAGGACCCTTAACGAAAAACTGTTTTTT.

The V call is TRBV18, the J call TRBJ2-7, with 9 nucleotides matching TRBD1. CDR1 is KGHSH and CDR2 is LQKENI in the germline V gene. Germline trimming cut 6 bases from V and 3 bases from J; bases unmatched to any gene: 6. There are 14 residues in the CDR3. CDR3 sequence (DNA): TGTGCCAGCTCTCTCGGACAGGGGAGCTACGAGCAGTACTTC. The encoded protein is CASSLGQGSYEQYF.

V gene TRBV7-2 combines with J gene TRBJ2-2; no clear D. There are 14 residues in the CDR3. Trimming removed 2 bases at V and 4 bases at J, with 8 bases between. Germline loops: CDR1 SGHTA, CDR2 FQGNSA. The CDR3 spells CASSLLASTGELFF. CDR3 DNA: TGTGCCAGCAGCTTATTGGCCTCCACCGGGGAGCTGTTTTTT.